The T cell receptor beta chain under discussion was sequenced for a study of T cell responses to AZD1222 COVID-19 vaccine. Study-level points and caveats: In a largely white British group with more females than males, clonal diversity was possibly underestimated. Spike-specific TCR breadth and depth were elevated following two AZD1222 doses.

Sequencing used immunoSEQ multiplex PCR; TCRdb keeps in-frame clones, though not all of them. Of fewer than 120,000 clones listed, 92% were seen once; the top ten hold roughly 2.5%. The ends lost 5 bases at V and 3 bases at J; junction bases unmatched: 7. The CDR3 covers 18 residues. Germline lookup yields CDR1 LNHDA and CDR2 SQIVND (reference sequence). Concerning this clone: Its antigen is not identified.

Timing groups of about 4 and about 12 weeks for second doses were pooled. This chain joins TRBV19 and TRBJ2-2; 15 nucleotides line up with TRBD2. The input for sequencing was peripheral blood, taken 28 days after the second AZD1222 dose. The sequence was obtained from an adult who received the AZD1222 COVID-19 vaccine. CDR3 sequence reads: CASSAGTSGGPYTGELFF. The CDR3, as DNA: TGTGCCAGTAGTGCCGGGACTAGCGGGGGGCCCTACACCGGGGAGCTGTTTTTT.